This T cell receptor (beta chain) originates from a study of OX40 agonist ivuxolimab in advanced cancers. Profiled with immunoSEQ multiplex PCR; TCRdb holds only in-frame clones, not every one. The table lists approximately 82,000 clones, 94% of them singletons. This TCR was recovered from an adult with an advanced solid tumor such as melanoma, head and neck, liver or kidney cancer. This specimen consisted of CD4+ or CD8+ T cells sorted from blood, obtained in a trial of the OX40 agonist ivuxolimab.

The CDR3 region is CASSFSGSILSYEQYF. The CDR3 DNA sequence: TGTGCCAGCAGCTTTAGCGGGAGTATTTTGTCCTACGAGCAGTACTTC. The chain joins TRBV7-8 to TRBJ2-7; TRBD2 aligns across 9 bases. The CDR3 spans 16 residues. After removal of 3 bases from V and 1 base from J, the junction contained 7 bases not matched to a gene. Germline V gene data show CDR1 as SGHVS and CDR2 as FQNEAQ.